The 20 T cell receptor beta chains reported below all come from one sample, sequenced in a study of T cells in women clearing cervical HPV infection. The assay was immunoSEQ multiplex PCR, and TCRdb's table has in-frame clones only and misses some. The sample shows about 22,000 clones, and 4% to 5.5% sits with its ten largest clones. The sequencing input was blood buffy coat. The origin of the receptors is a woman between 18 and 70 years old with a cervical HPV16 infection that either progressed to CIN3+ or cleared (not recorded which).

In the case of this clone: The read terminates 3 residues before the CDR3 end, so the remaining end is supplied by the germline J gene. The genes are TRBV28 and TRBJ1-2; 7 nucleotides align to TRBD1. The CDR3 extends over 13 amino acids. Per germline, CDR1 MDHEN and CDR2 SYDVKM. V trimming: 6 bases; J trimming: 3 bases; junction bases outside the gene matches: 4. CDR3 amino acids: CASSPDRDYGYTF. The covered CDR3 bases are TGTGCCAGCAGCCCCGACAGGGACTATGGC.

As for this clone: The DNA ends 3 residues before the CDR3 does, and the rest of the CDR3 is filled in from the germline J gene. The chain recombines TRBV20-1 with TRBJ2-1, with 7 bases lining up with TRBD2. The CDR3 spans 15 residues. Germline V lookup: CDR1 DFQATT, CDR2 SNEGSKA (reference sequence). V lost 5 bases to trimming and J lost 0 bases; unmatched junction nucleotides: 7. The CDR3 bases that were read are TGCAGTGCTTATGGACTAGTCTTCTCCTACAATGAG. Amino acids: CSAYGLVFSYNE. The complete CDR3 protein is CSAYGLVFSYNEQFF.

On this clone itself: The read ends 3 residues early relative to the CDR3; the germline J gene fills the gap. This chain links TRBV7-9 with TRBJ2-4; 8 bases match TRBD2. The CDR3 is made up of 14 amino acids. V shed 0 bases, J shed 6 bases, and the junction held 1 base outside the gene matches. From germline, CDR1 is SEHNR and CDR2 FQNEAQ (reference sequence). Partial CDR3 DNA: TGTGCCAGCAGCTTAGCAGCGGGAGTAAACATT. This sequence encodes CASSLAAGVNI. The whole CDR3 region reads CASSLAAGVNIQYF.

A note on this clone: With the read ending 3 residues before the CDR3 end, the germline J gene is used to fill in that end. This chain uses TRBV19 with TRBJ2-5, with 8 positions matching TRBD1. V was clipped by 10 bases and J by 5 bases; unmatched bases: 6. The CDR3 has 12 amino acids. CDR1 LNHDA and CDR2 SQIVND come from the germline V gene (reference sequence). The DNA read from the CDR3 is TGTGCCACACGACAGGGGACGGAGACC. Its protein product is CATRQGTET. The entire CDR3 reads CATRQGTETQYF.

With respect to this clone: The read terminates 3 residues ahead of where the CDR3 ends, so the germline J gene completes it. This chain links TRBV20-1 with TRBJ2-7; 7 positions match TRBD2. CDR1 is DFQATT, CDR2 SNEGSKA, per germline (reference sequence). The length of the CDR3 is 14 residues. V shed 3 bases and J 6 bases; nucleotides not matched to a gene: 11. Partial CDR3 DNA: TGCAGTGCTAGGGGGGGGTCTAGCGGCTTCGAG. It translates to CSARGGSSGFE. The whole CDR3 region reads CSARGGSSGFEQYF.

Note on this clone: The sequenced fragment ends 3 residues before the CDR3 boundary, so the rest is inferred from the germline J gene. This chain connects TRBV29-1 to TRBJ2-5; TRBD2 is a possible D gene (6 bases). Germline loops: CDR1 SQVTM, CDR2 ANQGSEA. CDR3 size: 10 residues. Trimming stripped 3 bases from V and 7 bases from J, with 6 bases between. CDR3 residues: CSVEEGTQYF. The CDR3 bases that were read are TGCAGCGTTGAGGAGGGGACC.

On this clone itself: The CDR3 is cut off 3 residues early in the read; its end comes from the germline J gene. The rearrangement joins TRBV7-3 to TRBJ2-2; D not certain. The CDR3 spans 14 residues. Germline V gene sequence: CDR1 SGHTA, CDR2 FQGTGA. V was shortened by 2 bases and J by 1 base, with 5 bases between the two germline ends. CDR3 region: CASSLAVNTGELFF. CDR3 DNA, as far as it was read: TGTGCCAGCAGCTTAGCAGTGAACACCGGGGAG.

On this clone: The CDR3 is cut off 3 residues early in the read; its end comes from the germline J gene. The chain has TRBV5-1 and TRBJ1-2; D remains unclear. V dropped 0 bases and J dropped 6 bases, with 9 bases sitting between them. Germline loops: CDR1 SGHRS, CDR2 YFSETQ. The CDR3 extends over 13 amino acids. The CDR3 protein is CASSLVATNGYTF. CDR3 DNA, as far as it was read: TGCGCCAGCAGCTTGGTGGCAACGAATGGC.

CDR3 amino acids: CASSLMSVQETQYF. The CDR3 bases that were read are TGTGCCAGCAGTTTAATGTCCGTCCAAGAGACC. This chain connects TRBV28 to TRBJ2-5; no reliable D call. Read data end 3 residues before the CDR3 end; the end is taken from the germline J gene. Germline V gene lookup returns CDR1 MDHEN and CDR2 SYDVKM. Trimming shortened V by 2 bases and J by 1 base, and 8 bases separated the two germline ends. The CDR3 is 14 amino acids.

Remarks on this clone: Read data end 3 residues before the CDR3 end; the end is taken from the germline J gene. V usage is TRBV13 and J usage is TRBJ2-3; TRBD2 matches at 11 bases. The CDR3 runs 16 residues. V was pared by 5 bases and J by 0 bases, with 4 bases of the junction left unmatched. Germline CDR1 and CDR2: PRHDT and FYEKMQ (reference sequence). CDR3 DNA (partial): TGTGCCAGCAGCCTTAGCGGGGGGGCTAGCACAGATACG. This codes for CASSLSGGASTDT. The entire CDR3 protein reads CASSLSGGASTDTQYF.

A remark on this clone: The read is 3 residues too short to cover the CDR3 end, so that end is filled in from the germline J gene. This chain links TRBV20-1 with TRBJ2-3; possible D gene TRBD2, 6 bases. The V end was cut by 0 bases, the J end by 0 bases, with 13 bases between. The CDR3 has 16 residues. The germline V gene encodes CDR1 DFQATT and CDR2 SNEGSKA (reference sequence). The CDR3: CSARDFRLASTDTQYF. The DNA read from the CDR3 is TGCAGTGCTAGAGATTTTAGGCTAGCGAGCACAGATACG.

The covered CDR3 bases are TGTGCCACCCTATCGGGGGACCTCACCGGGGAG. Its protein product is CATLSGDLTGE. The complete CDR3 sequence is CATLSGDLTGELFF. This chain uses TRBV2 with TRBJ2-2, with D maybe TRBD2 (6 bases). The read stops 3 residues short of the end of the CDR3; the missing end is completed from the germline J gene. V lost 10 bases and J 4 bases, leaving 16 bases between the germline ends. Germline assignment: CDR1 SNHLY and CDR2 FYNNEI. This CDR3 comprises 14 residues.

Notes on this clone: The read falls 3 residues short of the CDR3 end, and the missing part is taken from the germline J gene. J is TRBJ2-7 and V is TRBV20-1; 9 bases agree with TRBD1. J lost 6 bases, V lost 3 bases, and 6 bases had no gene match. This CDR3 has 13 residues. Germline loops: CDR1 DFQATT, CDR2 SNEGSKA (reference sequence). This chain's CDR3 is CSASPGTGFEQYF. CDR3 bases read: TGCAGTGCTAGTCCCGGGACAGGGTTCGAG.

With respect to this clone: The read ends 3 residues early relative to the CDR3; the germline J gene fills the gap. The chain employs TRBV6-4 and TRBJ2-3; possibly TRBD2 for D (5 bases). The V gene lost 3 bases and the J gene lost 4 bases, with 11 bases spanning the gap. This CDR3 has 14 amino acids. From germline, CDR1 is MRHNA and CDR2 SNTAGT. CDR3 protein: CASSETWRSDTQYF. Partial CDR3 DNA: TGTGCCAGCAGTGAGACATGGAGGTCAGATACG.

A remark on this clone: Read coverage stops 3 residues before the CDR3 terminus; the germline J gene supplies the remainder. This rearrangement joins TRBV13 to TRBJ1-2; D gene unclear. This CDR3 region has 12 residues. Trimming cost V 1 base and J 6 bases, with 6 bases left between them. Germline V CDR1 and CDR2: PRHDT, FYEKMQ (reference sequence). The covered CDR3 bases are TGTGCCAGCAGCTTAGTAGTGGATGGC. Protein sequence: CASSLVVDG. The entire CDR3 protein is CASSLVVDGYTF.

In regard to this clone: The read is 3 residues too short to cover the CDR3 end, so that end is filled in from the germline J gene. The chain uses TRBV7-6 and TRBJ2-2; 7 nucleotides match TRBD2. Germline V gene lookup returns CDR1 SGHVS and CDR2 FNYEAQ. V was clipped by 0 bases and J by 4 bases; unmatched bases: 5. This CDR3 contains 16 residues. This CDR3 is CASSLAAGGSTGELFF. Incomplete CDR3 DNA: TGTGCCAGCAGCTTAGCTGCGGGCGGGAGCACCGGGGAG.

A note on this clone: The read terminates 3 residues ahead of where the CDR3 ends, so the germline J gene completes it. The chain uses TRBV6-4 and TRBJ2-7, with 9 nucleotides matching TRBD1. The CDR3 spans 15 residues. V was pared by 4 bases and J by 5 bases, with 9 bases of the junction left unmatched. CDR1 and CDR2 (germline): MRHNA, SNTAGT. CDR3 residues: CASSGGQGLPHEQYF. CDR3 bases read: TGTGCCAGCAGTGGGGGACAGGGACTTCCCCACGAG.

A remark on this clone: The read stops 3 residues short of the end of the CDR3; the missing end is completed from the germline J gene. This sequence joins TRBV20-1 and TRBJ2-3; 10 bases line up with TRBD1. This CDR3 has 15 amino acids. The V gene's germline CDR1 is DFQATT and CDR2 SNEGSKA (reference sequence). Trimming at V came to 5 bases and at J to 2 bases, leaving 7 bases not matched to a gene. CDR3 sequence reads: CSARTGGVSTDTQYF. The CDR3 bases that were read are TGCAGTGCTCGGACAGGGGGGGTTTCCACAGATACG.

Concerning this clone itself: From the germline J gene comes the end of the CDR3, since the read stops 3 residues before it. V gene TRBV19 combines with J gene TRBJ2-7; 11 bases match TRBD2. Per germline, CDR1 LNHDA and CDR2 SQIVND (reference sequence). The trim removed 5 bases at V and 0 bases at J, leaving 12 bases unmatched. This CDR3 comprises 18 residues. CDR3 bases read: TGTGCCAGTAGTGCGTTTCCGGGACTAGCGGAATTCTCCTACGAG. Translated: CASSAFPGLAEFSYE. The full CDR3 protein is CASSAFPGLAEFSYEQYF.

With regard to this clone: The read finishes 3 residues shy of the CDR3 end, and the germline J gene is used to complete it. This chain links TRBV19 with TRBJ1-2; D may be TRBD1 (5 bases). There are 15 residues in the CDR3. Germline CDR1 is LNHDA and CDR2 is SQIVND (reference sequence). This chain's CDR3 is CASTDAGLKGNDYTF. CDR3 DNA, as far as it was read: TGTGCCAGTACCGACGCAGGGTTGAAGGGAAACGAC.